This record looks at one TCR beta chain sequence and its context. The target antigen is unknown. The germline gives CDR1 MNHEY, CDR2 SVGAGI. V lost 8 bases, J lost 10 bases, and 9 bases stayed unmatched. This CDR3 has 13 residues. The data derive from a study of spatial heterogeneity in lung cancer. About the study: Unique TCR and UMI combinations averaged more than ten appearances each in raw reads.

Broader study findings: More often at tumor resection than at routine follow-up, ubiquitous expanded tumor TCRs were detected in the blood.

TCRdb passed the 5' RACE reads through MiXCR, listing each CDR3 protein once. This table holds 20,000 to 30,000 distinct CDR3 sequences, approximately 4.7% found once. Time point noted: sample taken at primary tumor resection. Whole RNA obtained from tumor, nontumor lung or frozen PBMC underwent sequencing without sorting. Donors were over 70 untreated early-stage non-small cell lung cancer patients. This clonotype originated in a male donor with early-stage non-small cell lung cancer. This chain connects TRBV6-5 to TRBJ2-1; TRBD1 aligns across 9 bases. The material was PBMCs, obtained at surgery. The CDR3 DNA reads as TGTGCCAGCCGCCGGGACAGGGTAGGAGAGCAGTTCTTC. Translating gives CASRRDRVGEQFF.